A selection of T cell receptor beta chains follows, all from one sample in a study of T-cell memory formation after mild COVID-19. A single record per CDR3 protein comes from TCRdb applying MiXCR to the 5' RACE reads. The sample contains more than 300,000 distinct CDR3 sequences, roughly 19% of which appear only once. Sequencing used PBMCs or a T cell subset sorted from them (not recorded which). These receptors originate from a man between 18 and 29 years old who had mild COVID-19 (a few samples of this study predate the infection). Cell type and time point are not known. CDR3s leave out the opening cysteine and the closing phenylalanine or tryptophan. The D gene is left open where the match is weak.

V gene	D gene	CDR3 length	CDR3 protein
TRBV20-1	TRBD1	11	SAKDRESYGYT
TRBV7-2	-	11	ASEGGPNNEQF
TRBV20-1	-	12	SAKQAFRGTEAF
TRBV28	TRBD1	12	ASHPVEDRRSQY
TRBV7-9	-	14	ASSNLDTVAKNIQY
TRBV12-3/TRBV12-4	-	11	ASRPGRVEKLF
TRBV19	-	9	ASRWGKGYT
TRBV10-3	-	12	AISEGGGQETQY
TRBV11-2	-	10	ASSQLRDTQY
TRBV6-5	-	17	ASRHRASKSSEGDSPLH
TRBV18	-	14	ASSPQGGPGANVLT
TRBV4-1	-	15	ASSQRSRGPESTEAF
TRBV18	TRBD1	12	ASSPRQGEREAF
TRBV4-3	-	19	ASSQDASSSLNNSPSNPLH
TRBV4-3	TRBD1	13	ASSQEGTGEGKLF
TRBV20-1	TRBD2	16	SASSGTSGGRSYNEQF
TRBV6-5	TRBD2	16	ASSYGAGVGASYNEQF
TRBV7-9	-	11	ASSTRTVYEQY
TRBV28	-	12	ASSLVGSHNEQF
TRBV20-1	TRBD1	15	SARLGFGTGSSYEQY
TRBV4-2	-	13	ASSSTWGHLTEAF
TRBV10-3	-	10	AMGGRVNEQF
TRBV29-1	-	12	SAQISQGIYGYT
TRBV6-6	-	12	ASSYGQRNYGYT
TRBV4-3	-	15	ASSQDLWRNLNTEAF
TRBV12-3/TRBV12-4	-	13	ASSEQGSAKNIQY
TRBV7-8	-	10	ASRENTGELF
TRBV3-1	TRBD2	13	ASSGPSGRTDTQY
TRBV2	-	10	ASSERSRELF
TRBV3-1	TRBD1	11	ASSQQQGLGYT
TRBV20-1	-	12	SAFRYSNTGELF
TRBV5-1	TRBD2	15	ASSLGGGSYNTGELF
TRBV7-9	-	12	ASSYRHASYEQY